This T cell receptor beta chain derives from a study of metastatic and nonmetastatic thyroid tumors. On the study more broadly: Blood and tumor or nodule tissue repertoires from malignant and benign thyroid patients were compared. General observations from the study: Patients with malignant thyroid tumors reportedly had significantly higher TCR beta diversity than those with benign nodules, in blood and tumor.

In the source study's methods: For papillary thyroid cancer, a distant-metastasis classifier was constructed from CDR3 differences observed across clinicopathological groups. TCRdb re-called the PCR reads via MiXCR. The authors' filters were not applied to this entry. The sample records 75,000 to 100,000 clones, 12% being singletons. No treatment of any kind had been given to any patient before thyroid surgery. There are many counts of this clone. Its specificity is not known. The receptor was isolated from a female donor with papillary thyroid cancer or a benign thyroid nodule (not recorded which). Some clones in this sample may be carry-over from other donors' samples. Sequencing was done on a sample of blood.

This CDR3 reads CASSISSEGTYEQYF. Written as DNA, the CDR3 is TGTGCCAGTAGTATTTCTAGCGAAGGGACCTACGAGCAGTACTTC. This chain links TRBV19 with TRBJ2-7, with a weak D call TRBD2 (6 bases). V shed 3 bases and J shed 2 bases, with 14 bases lying between them. Germline CDR1 LNHDA, CDR2 SQIVND (reference sequence). The length of the CDR3 is 15 residues.